The 2 T cell receptor beta chains below come from one sample, sequenced in a study of cytomegalovirus exposure and HLA in healthy donors. The primer mix had 60 Vbeta and 13 Jbeta primers. Produced via immunoSEQ multiplex PCR; TCRdb's table is partial and in-frame only. The sample gives 150,000 to 200,000 clones, around three quarters of which show up once; about 1.6% is in the top ten. The specimen sequenced was PBMCs. All receptors come from a man aged 35 to 55 in good health and CMV-seronegative.

V is TRBV7-2 and J is TRBJ2-7, with 9 bases matching TRBD1. V trimming: 5 bases; J trimming: 3 bases; junction bases outside the gene matches: 5. This CDR3 has 14 amino acids. Germline V gene lookup returns CDR1 SGHTA and CDR2 FQGNSA. The CDR3 loop reads CASSPGQGFYEQYV. The CDR3 nucleotides are TGTGCCAGCAGCCCGGGACAGGGTTTCTACGAGCAGTACGTC.

The CDR3 spells CASSPRVAGVGGANVLTF. DNA for the CDR3: TGTGCCAGCAGCCCCCGAGTAGCGGGAGTGGGTGGGGCCAACGTCCTGACTTTC. The chain couples TRBV9 to TRBJ2-6; TRBD2 agrees at 9 bases. The V and J ends lost 4 bases and 3 bases, in that order; junction bases with no gene match: 11. This CDR3 is 18 amino acids long. Germline lookup yields CDR1 SGDLS and CDR2 YYNGEE. The variable domain in full, completed from reference TRBV9 and TRBJ2-6, reads DSGVTQTPKHLITATGQRVTLRCSPRSGDLSVYWYQQSLDQGLQFLIQYYNGEERAKGNILERFSAQQFPDLHSELNLSSLELGDSALYFCASSPRVAGVGGANVLTFGAGSRLTVL.